Sequencing of this T cell receptor (beta chain) was carried out in a study of human T cells and chemical hapten exposure. This clonotype was seen more than once but under ten times. Via MiXCR, TCRdb re-called the RACE reads, giving one row per CDR3 protein. The sample lists 84,000 or so distinct CDR3 sequences; about 10% were seen once. CDR3 size: 13 residues. V was clipped by 0 bases and J by 5 bases, with 5 bases between them. Germline CDR1 SGHDN, CDR2 FVKESK. The time point denotes: patch test 1, 2 weeks after DPC sensitization. Indicated treatment: therapeutic diphenylcyclopropenone sensitization with weekly scalp DPC.

The chain is built from TRBV14 and TRBJ2-1; D is uncertain. The source was whole blood, collected in connection with sensitization to the hapten diphenylcyclopropenone (DPC). This TCR was recovered from a man aged 35-49 years with alopecia areata. Some clones in this sample may be carry-over from other donors' samples. The CDR3 sequence is CASSQDPDNEQFF. The CDR3 DNA is TGTGCCAGCAGCCAAGATCCAGACAATGAGCAGTTCTTC.